This T cell receptor (beta chain) comes out of a study of T cell repertoires in cytomegalovirus infection. TCRdb fed the reads into MiXCR, producing one record per CDR3 protein. The profile shows 50,000 to 65,000 distinct CDR3 sequences, around 20% of them singletons. Notes on this clonotype: No antigen is known for it.

The sequence was obtained from a human donor in good health (CMV status not recorded). Some clones in this sample may be carry-over from other donors' samples. The sequences come from CD8+ T cells from cultured PBMCs, collected from culture after CMV antigen stimulation.

CDR3 coding DNA: TGTGCCAGCGCTCGGCCCTACAATGAGCAGTTCTTC. Amino acids: CASARPYNEQFF. The chain recombines TRBV7-8 with TRBJ2-1; D unclear. V lost 8 bases and J lost 2, with 7 bases in between. Germline CDR1 is SGHVS and CDR2 is FQNEAQ. The CDR3 spans 12 residues.